These 29 T cell receptor beta chains came from one sample sequenced in a study of T cell responses to AZD1222 COVID-19 vaccine. The protocol was immunoSEQ multiplex PCR, while the TCRdb copy is restricted to in-frame clones and leaves out a portion. The sample carries roughly 180,000 clones, 90% to 95% recorded once. Sequencing was performed on peripheral blood, taken 28 days after the second AZD1222 dose. Every receptor here comes from an adult who received the AZD1222 COVID-19 vaccine.

The V gene is TRBV18, the J gene TRBJ2-3, with D perhaps TRBD2 (6 bases). Trimming stripped 3 bases from V and 0 bases from J, with 19 bases between. The V gene's germline CDR1 is KGHSH and CDR2 LQKENI. There are 18 residues in the CDR3. Written as DNA, the CDR3 is TGTGCCAGCTCACCTACCCCCAGGATGGGGGGTAGCACAGATACGCAGTATTTT. It translates to CASSPTPRMGGSTDTQYF.

V and J are TRBV19 and TRBJ2-1, with 12 bases identical to TRBD2. Germline trimming cut 3 bases from V and 4 bases from J; bases unmatched to any gene: 10. CDR1 is LNHDA, CDR2 SQIVND, per germline (reference sequence). The length of the CDR3 is 18 residues. This CDR3 reads CASSMGLAGGPQYNEQFF. Written as DNA, the CDR3 is TGTGCCAGTAGTATGGGGCTAGCGGGGGGGCCTCAATACAATGAGCAGTTCTTC.

The genes are TRBV3-1 (or the pseudogene TRBV3-2) and TRBJ2-2; D is undetermined. V was trimmed by 0 bases and J by 4 bases, leaving 9 bases between them. The CDR3 contains 15 residues. Germline V gene lookup returns CDR1 LGHDT and CDR2 YNNKEL (reference sequence). CDR3 in amino acids: CASSQDLVSTGELFF. The CDR3 nucleotides read TGTGCCAGCAGCCAAGATCTTGTGAGCACCGGGGAGCTGTTTTTT.

About this clone itself: One junction end does not reproduce the germline sequence, and a read error may be involved. This chain links TRBV7-7 with TRBJ2-5; TRBD1 aligns across 8 bases. This CDR3 has 15 amino acids. Per the germline V gene, CDR1 is SSHAT and CDR2 is FNYEAQ (reference sequence). The CDR3 region has the DNA TGTGCTAGCAGCTCCGCCAGGGGGCCTCGGGAGACCCAGTACTTC. Translating gives CASSSARGPRETQYF.

The gene calls are TRBV15 and TRBJ1-1; TRBD1 is a possible D gene (6 bases). The V and J ends lost 0 bases and 0 bases respectively, with 14 bases between them. CDR3 length equals 17 residues. Germline V gene lookup returns CDR1 LNHNV and CDR2 YYDKDF (reference sequence). CDR3: CATSRDFASGVNTEAFF. CDR3 DNA: TGTGCCACCAGCAGAGATTTTGCTTCAGGGGTGAACACTGAAGCTTTCTTT. Filled out from reference TRBV15 and TRBJ1-1, the complete variable domain reads DAMVIQNPRYQVTQFGKPVTLSCSQTLNHNVMYWYQQKSSQAPKLLFHYYDKDFNNEADTPDNFQSRRPNTSFCFLDIRSPGLGDTAMYLCATSRDFASGVNTEAFFGQGTRLTVV.

The V call is TRBV6-5, the J call TRBJ2-1; TRBD2 aligns across 7 bases. This CDR3 is 14 amino acids long. V shed 7 bases, J shed 9 bases, and the junction held 12 bases outside the gene matches. In germline, CDR1 is MNHEY, CDR2 SVGAGI. In DNA, the CDR3 is TGTGCCAGCAACGGTCTGGCTGGCGGGGGTGAGCAGTTCTTC. Translation gives CASNGLAGGGEQFF.

This clone was detected once. The chain recombines TRBV11-3 with TRBJ1-6; tentative D call: TRBD1 (6 bases). The V and J ends lost 4 bases and 6 bases respectively, with 16 bases between them. The CDR3 spans 16 residues. Per the germline V gene, CDR1 is SGHNT and CDR2 is YENEEA. In DNA form, the CDR3 reads TGTGCCAGCAGCTCCCGAGGGGGGGACGGTAATTCACCCCTCCACTTT. Translating it yields CASSSRGGDGNSPLHF.

The chain recombines TRBV6-5 with TRBJ1-3; D might be TRBD1 (5 bases). Germline V lookup: CDR1 MNHEY, CDR2 SVGAGI. The V and J ends lost 5 bases and 0 bases respectively, with 11 bases between them. This CDR3 has 15 residues. The CDR3 loop reads CASSIGTSSGNTIYF. In DNA form, the CDR3 reads TGTGCCAGCAGTATAGGGACTAGCTCTGGAAACACCATATATTTT.

V is TRBV4-1 and J is TRBJ2-5; 13 positions match TRBD2. The CDR3 is 17 amino acids. Losses at the gene ends were 4 bases for V and 5 bases for J; bases not matched to a gene: 10. Germline assignment: CDR1 MGHRA and CDR2 YSYEKL. The DNA of the CDR3 is TGCGCCAGCAGCCTCCGGACTAGCGGGAGAAGGGCGGAGACCCAGTACTTC. Its protein is CASSLRTSGRRAETQYF.

The chain has TRBV2 and TRBJ2-5; possible D gene TRBD2, 7 bases. V was shortened by 4 bases and J by 5 bases, with 17 bases between the two germline ends. The CDR3 totals 15 residues. The germline V gene has CDR1 SNHLY and CDR2 FYNNEI. The CDR3 is CASSGEAGASETQYF. The CDR3 region has the DNA TGTGCCAGCAGTGGGGAGGCGGGGGCCTCGGAGACCCAGTACTTC. The full variable domain, its missing parts supplied by reference TRBV2 and TRBJ2-5, is EPEVTQTPSHQVTQMGQEVILRCVPISNHLYFYWYRQILGQKVEFLVSFYNNEISEKSEIFDDQFSVERPDGSNFTLKIRSTKLEDSAMYFCASSGEAGASETQYFGPGTRLLVL.

V gene TRBV7-9 combines with J gene TRBJ2-7, with D uncertain. The CDR3 totals 12 residues. The germline gives CDR1 SEHNR, CDR2 FQNEAQ (reference sequence). The V and J ends lost 3 bases and 3 bases respectively, with 6 bases between them. The CDR3: CASSFPFYEQYF. CDR3 sequence (DNA): TGTGCCAGCAGCTTCCCATTCTACGAGCAGTACTTC.

The genes are TRBV5-1 and TRBJ2-3, with D possibly being TRBD1 or TRBD2 (5 bases each). The CDR3 sequence is 15 residues long. Germline assignment: CDR1 SGHRS and CDR2 YFSETQ. The V end lost 4 bases, the J end lost 2 bases, and 14 bases lay between the germline ends. DNA for the CDR3: TGCGCCAGCAGCACCGTCGGGGCCCACACAGATACGCAGTATTTT. Amino acid sequence: CASSTVGAHTDTQYF.

The chain employs TRBV6-4 and TRBJ2-5; 8 bases fit TRBD2. The ends lost 4 bases at V and 0 bases at J; junction bases unmatched: 4. Germline CDR1 is MRHNA and CDR2 is SNTAGT. This CDR3 has 15 residues. The CDR3, as DNA: TGTGCCAGCAGTGCGACGGGGGGGTACCAAGAGACCCAGTACTTC. Protein: CASSATGGYQETQYF.

The chain uses TRBV5-1 and TRBJ1-4; D is ambiguous. Germline lookup yields CDR1 SGHRS and CDR2 YFSETQ. V gave up 5 bases and J gave up 0 bases, with 14 bases separating them. The CDR3 has 16 residues. CDR3 in amino acids: CASSPDGFPTNEKLFF. The CDR3, as DNA: TGCGCCAGCAGTCCCGACGGATTCCCAACTAATGAAAAACTGTTTTTT.

The rearrangement uses TRBV6-5 and TRBJ2-2, with D possibly matching TRBD2 (5 bases). Germline assignment: CDR1 MNHEY and CDR2 SVGAGI. This CDR3 spans 14 amino acids. With 2 bases removed from V and 2 bases from J, the gap between germline ends came to 6 bases. CDR3 sequence reads: CASSYTRNTGELFF. The DNA of the CDR3 is TGTGCCAGCAGTTACACTAGAAACACCGGGGAGCTGTTTTTT.

V is TRBV28 and J is TRBJ1-5, with D unresolved. CDR3 size: 19 residues. V lost 2 bases, J lost 5 bases, and 25 bases lay in between. CDR1 is MDHEN and CDR2 is SYDVKM in the germline V gene. Here the CDR3 DNA reads TGTGCCAGCAGTTTACCCCGGACCCTGAGTTCATCTAGGGATCAGCCCCAGCATTTT. It yields the protein CASSLPRTLSSSRDQPQHF.

This clone was counted a few times. The CDR3 loop reads CASSATGISYEQYF. Written as DNA, the CDR3 is TGTGCCAGCAGCGCGACAGGGATCTCCTACGAGCAGTACTTC. The J gene is TRBJ2-7, the V gene TRBV9; TRBD1 matches at 7 bases. From germline, CDR1 is SGDLS and CDR2 YYNGEE. The CDR3 loop spans 14 amino acids. V trimming: 3 bases; J trimming: 0 bases; junction bases outside the gene matches: 3. Supplemented by reference TRBV9 and TRBJ2-7, the full variable domain reads DSGVTQTPKHLITATGQRVTLRCSPRSGDLSVYWYQQSLDQGLQFLIQYYNGEERAKGNILERFSAQQFPDLHSELNLSSLELGDSALYFCASSATGISYEQYFGPGTRLTVT.

The chain combines TRBV27 with TRBJ1-5, with 7 bases matching TRBD1. The ends lost 5 bases at V and 6 bases at J; junction bases unmatched: 7. This CDR3 has 14 residues. The V gene's germline CDR1 is MNHEY and CDR2 SMNVEV (reference sequence). The CDR3 DNA sequence: TGTGCCAGCAGTCTAACAGGGGAGTTTCAGCCCCAGCATTTT. This sequence encodes CASSLTGEFQPQHF.

This clone was picked up one time. The chain carries TRBV10-2 and TRBJ2-6; D uncertain. There are 15 residues in the CDR3. The germline V gene encodes CDR1 WSHSY and CDR2 SAAADI. The germline V and J ends were trimmed by 0 bases and 2 bases, with 5 bases remaining between them. The CDR3 nucleotides are TGCGCCAGCAGTGAGTCGGTGGCTGGGGCCAACGTCCTGACTTTC. It translates to CASSESVAGANVLTF.

The chain is built from TRBV28 and TRBJ2-1, with 11 nucleotides matching TRBD2. Trimming cost V 8 bases and J 3 bases; bases outside gene matches: 0. The CDR3 is made up of 13 amino acids. Germline values: CDR1 MDHEN, CDR2 SYDVKM. The CDR3 reads CASGTSGYNEQFF. As DNA, the CDR3 is TGTGCCAGCGGGACTAGCGGCTACAATGAGCAGTTCTTC.

The chain links TRBV6-6 to TRBJ1-5; D unresolved. This CDR3 has 15 residues. The V end was cut by 5 bases, the J end by 4 bases, with 15 bases between. Germline CDR1 is MNHNY and CDR2 is SVGAGI (reference sequence). The CDR3 protein is CASSPGPGGNQPQHF. In DNA, the CDR3 is TGTGCCAGCAGTCCAGGCCCGGGAGGAAATCAGCCCCAGCATTTT.

The chain uses TRBV7-8 and TRBJ2-7; D is unresolved. V gave up 1 base and J gave up 4 bases, with 8 bases separating them. Looked up from germline, CDR1 is SGHVS and CDR2 is FQNEAQ. The CDR3 spans 13 residues. The CDR3: CASSLGVRYEQYF. DNA of the CDR3: TGTGCCAGCAGCTTAGGAGTTCGGTACGAGCAGTACTTC.

The rearrangement joins TRBV7-9 to TRBJ1-2; no clear D gene. The V gene's germline CDR1 is SEHNR and CDR2 FQNEAQ (reference sequence). The CDR3 consists of 13 residues. Trimming took 7 bases from V and 4 from J, leaving 13 bases between them. CDR3 protein: CASTPGGLYGYTF. The CDR3 coding sequence is TGTGCCAGCACCCCCGGCGGCCTCTATGGCTACACCTTC. Full variable domain (rest looked up from reference TRBV7-9 and TRBJ1-2): DTGVSQNPRHKITKRGQNVTFRCDPISEHNRLYWYRQTLGQGPEFLTYFQNEAQLEKSRLLSDRFSAERPKGSFSTLEIQRTEQGDSAMYLCASTPGGLYGYTFGSGTRLTVV.

The chain couples TRBV10-3 to TRBJ2-1, with TRBD1 matching 11 bases. CDR1 and CDR2 (germline): ENHRY, SYGVKD. The V gene end was trimmed by 7 bases and the J gene end by 3 bases; junction bases not matched to a gene: 8. The CDR3 runs to 16 residues. The CDR3 spells CAIMPGGTGGYNEQFF. As DNA, the CDR3 is TGTGCCATCATGCCAGGCGGGACAGGGGGCTACAATGAGCAGTTCTTC.

This chain connects TRBV11-2 to TRBJ2-3; 10 bases match TRBD2. V was pared by 10 bases and J by 1 base, with 2 bases of the junction left unmatched. The CDR3 loop spans 13 amino acids. CDR1 and CDR2 (germline): SGHAT, FQNNGV. CDR3 in DNA: TGTGCCACCGGACTAGCGGGCACAGATACGCAGTATTTT. This sequence encodes CATGLAGTDTQYF.

The chain recombines TRBV7-9 with TRBJ2-7; TRBD2 is a possible D gene (6 bases). This CDR3 contains 16 residues. Germline V gene lookup returns CDR1 SEHNR and CDR2 FQNEAQ (reference sequence). V lost 4 bases to trimming and J lost 0 bases, with 16 bases between them. The CDR3 spells CASSSGVVQGSYEQYF. CDR3 nucleotide sequence: TGTGCCAGCAGCTCGGGGGTTGTCCAGGGCTCCTACGAGCAGTACTTC.

The chain uses TRBV18 and TRBJ1-5, with 8 bases aligning to TRBD1. CDR3 length equals 16 residues. V lost 2 bases to trimming and J lost 5 bases; unmatched junction nucleotides: 8. CDR1 and CDR2 from the germline V gene are KGHSH and LQKENI. The CDR3 is CASSPDRGKGDQPQHF. The CDR3 DNA follows: TGTGCCAGCTCACCAGACAGGGGTAAGGGGGATCAGCCCCAGCATTTT.

The chain joins TRBV4-1 to TRBJ1-5, with a weak D call TRBD1 (5 bases). Deletions cut 0 bases from V and 1 base from J, with 16 bases between. CDR1 and CDR2 (germline): MGHRA, YSYEKL. The CDR3 totals 18 residues. The CDR3 reads CASSQDRSGLGSNQPQHF. The CDR3 region has the DNA TGCGCCAGCAGCCAAGATCGGTCAGGGTTAGGGAGCAATCAGCCCCAGCATTTT.

The CDR3 protein is CASSWGAVENTEAFF. Written as DNA, the CDR3 is TGTGCCAGTTCATGGGGGGCAGTTGAAAACACTGAAGCTTTCTTT. The chain couples TRBV2 to TRBJ1-1; D perhaps matches TRBD1 (6 bases). Germline V lookup: CDR1 SNHLY, CDR2 FYNNEI. The CDR3 totals 15 residues. V gave up 9 bases and J gave up 2 bases, with 19 bases separating them.